The following is a T cell receptor beta chain sequence with its context. The sample comes from a study of T cell clones after liver transplantation. The CDR3 consists of 15 residues. V lost 5 bases, J lost 2 bases, and 4 bases stayed unmatched. CDR1 SGHRS and CDR2 YFSETQ come from the germline V gene. TCRdb's copy holds only in-frame clones and misses some; the assay was immunoSEQ multiplex PCR. The table includes some 120,000 clones, 90% detected once. The chain uses TRBV5-1 and TRBJ2-1; 10 nucleotides align to TRBD2. This TCR was recovered from a human patient who received a liver transplant. Some of these T cells may belong to the graft donor. The sequencing here drew on CD4+ T cells from blood, taken 12 months after liver transplant. CDR3 loop: CASRGTSGAYNEQFF. As DNA, the CDR3 is TGCGCCAGCAGAGGAACTAGCGGGGCCTACAATGAGCAGTTCTTC.